Listed below are T cell receptor beta chains from one sample, sequenced in a study of OX40 agonist ivuxolimab in advanced cancers. Assay used: immunoSEQ multiplex PCR; TCRdb lists only in-frame clones, some missing. The sample consists of 70,000 to 95,000 clones, around four fifths of them appearing once. Source: CD4+ or CD8+ T cells sorted from blood, taken in a trial of the OX40 agonist ivuxolimab. These receptors were taken from an adult with an advanced solid tumor such as melanoma, head and neck, liver or kidney cancer. Each CDR3 is given with its conserved first and last residue. Each record gives: clone size, V gene, CDR3 protein. Not all rows give a size; the values are once, few, many and, for expanded clones, a class.

clone size: -
V gene: TRBV5-4
CDR3 protein: CASSFGSVANYGYTF

clone size: -
V gene: TRBV11-2
CDR3 protein: CASSLIRFEAFF

clone size: -
V gene: TRBV11-2
CDR3 protein: CASSLEGYSNQPQHF

clone size: once
V gene: TRBV6-1
CDR3 protein: CASSEAGPPRDGYTF

clone size: -
V gene: TRBV11-3
CDR3 protein: CASSLRLGAPNTEAFF

clone size: -
V gene: TRBV11-1
CDR3 protein: CASSLADSFNYGYTF

clone size: once
V gene: TRBV2
CDR3 protein: CASRADRARQPQHF

clone size: -
V gene: TRBV28
CDR3 protein: CASTTSTFRHEQFF

clone size: -
V gene: TRBV5-1
CDR3 protein: CASSLGLARGETQYF

clone size: -
V gene: TRBV6-5
CDR3 protein: CASSYWAGGSMGEAFF

clone size: -
V gene: TRBV4-1
CDR3 protein: CASSQDRTSATYEQYF

clone size: -
V gene: TRBV13
CDR3 protein: CASSYLGQGGGYGYTF

clone size: -
V gene: TRBV30
CDR3 protein: CAWSAFQGQGARGYTF

clone size: few
V gene: TRBV18
CDR3 protein: CASSPFFQGGDTQYF

clone size: few
V gene: TRBV7-2
CDR3 protein: CASSLAYTDTQYF

clone size: -
V gene: TRBV6-5
CDR3 protein: CASTRIDRSYEQYF

clone size: -
V gene: TRBV5-4
CDR3 protein: CASSSRTNTEAFF

clone size: -
V gene: TRBV5-1
CDR3 protein: CASSLVSGVKYYGYTF

clone size: -
V gene: TRBV6-6
CDR3 protein: CASSYSKTGGSYEQYF

clone size: -
V gene: TRBV7-2
CDR3 protein: CASSLGINALTDTQYF

clone size: -
V gene: TRBV14
CDR3 protein: CATSPGLTRSYNEQFF

clone size: -
V gene: TRBV5-1
CDR3 protein: CASSGGLAEETQYF

clone size: -
V gene: TRBV11-3
CDR3 protein: CASSRAGVNSYEQYF

clone size: -
V gene: TRBV9
CDR3 protein: CASSARDTKGNTIYF

clone size: once
V gene: TRBV6-5
CDR3 protein: CASSYDPRKTQYF

clone size: few
V gene: TRBV5-4
CDR3 protein: CASSLDRSVTGELFF